The entry below gives a single T cell receptor (beta chain) sequence along with its context. The sample is drawn from a study of immune reconstitution after stem cell transplant in scleroderma. This CDR3 is 12 amino acids long. Germline V gives CDR1 SQVTM, CDR2 ANQGSEA. Between the trimmed V and J ends, which lost 4 bases and 3 bases, there was a span of 10 bases. TCRdb independently ran MiXCR on the RT-PCR reads; one entry per CDR3 protein. The sample has about 2,300 distinct CDR3 sequences, approximately 5.9% seen once; the top ten hold roughly 23%. The receptor comes from a female donor with systemic sclerosis. Collection took place before or after autologous hematopoietic stem cell transplantation (not recorded which). This rearrangement joins TRBV29-1 to TRBJ2-7, with D tentatively TRBD1 (5 bases). The CDR3 sequence: CSVVEQVYEQYF. CDR3 nucleotide sequence: TGCAGCGTTGTAGAACAGGTCTACGAGCAGTACTTC.